What follows are 32 T cell receptor beta chains derived from one specimen sequenced in a study of T cells in Graves' hyperthyroidism and ophthalmopathy. RNA transcripts provided the source from which TCR beta CDR3 regions were amplified. With the HTBI primer set, the TCR CDR3 went through a first round of RT-PCR. A single record per CDR3 protein comes from TCRdb applying MiXCR to the multiplex PCR reads. The sample has some 400,000 distinct CDR3 sequences, approximately 13% seen once; the top ten hold approximately 10%. Material for sequencing was blood. Receptor source: a woman aged 60-75 years with Graves' hyperthyroidism.

In this sample, this clonotype turned up a few times. This chain uses TRBV15 with TRBJ2-4; 7 bases agree with TRBD2. This CDR3 is built from 14 residues. J lost 8 bases, V lost 3 bases, and 7 bases had no gene match. CDR1 and CDR2 (germline): LNHNV, YYDKDF (reference sequence). In DNA form, the CDR3 reads TGTGCCACCAGCAGGAAGCGGGACGCGGACATTCAGTACTTC. Protein product: CATSRKRDADIQYF.

This clonotype was found many times. This chain links TRBV7-9 with TRBJ1-1; D remains ambiguous. Per the germline V gene, CDR1 is SEHNR and CDR2 is FQNEAQ (reference sequence). V lost 8 bases, J lost 2 bases, and 9 bases lay in between. This CDR3 spans 12 amino acids. CDR3 sequence (DNA): TGTGCCAGCTCACCCCGAAACACTGAAGCTTTCTTT. Amino acid sequence: CASSPRNTEAFF.

This clonotype came up many times. This chain connects TRBV7-2 to TRBJ2-3, with TRBD2 matching over 13 bases. The CDR3 has 16 residues. V was clipped by 4 bases and J by 4 bases; unmatched bases: 5. The V gene's germline CDR1 is SGHTA and CDR2 FQGNSA. CDR3 bases: TGTGCCAGCAGCTGGACTAGCGGGAGCAGTGCAGATACGCAGTATTTT. Its protein product is CASSWTSGSSADTQYF.

This clonotype was observed many times. The rearrangement links TRBV11-3 to TRBJ2-5, with TRBD1 as a possible D gene (6 bases). This CDR3 spans 14 amino acids. Germline assignment: CDR1 SGHNT and CDR2 YENEEA. The germline V and J ends were trimmed by 5 bases and 5 bases, with 15 bases remaining between them. CDR3 in amino acids: CASSIQGFGETQYF. CDR3 sequence (DNA): TGTGCCAGCAGCATACAGGGTTTTGGGGAGACCCAGTACTTC.

The chain carries TRBV5-1 and TRBJ2-1; the match to TRBD1 covers 7 bases. The CDR3 has 15 residues. Germline V gene data show CDR1 as SGHRS and CDR2 as YFSETQ. The ends lost 4 bases at V and 5 bases at J; junction bases unmatched: 9. The CDR3 nucleotides are TGCGCCAGCAGCACACAGGGGACGGCAAACAATGAGCAGTTCTTC. Protein: CASSTQGTANNEQFF.

Ten or more counts support this clonotype. The CDR3 reads CASTGTVNTGELFF. CDR3 in DNA: TGTGCCAGCACGGGGACAGTAAACACCGGGGAGCTGTTTTTT. This chain uses TRBV11-3 with TRBJ2-2; 7 nucleotides match TRBD1. The CDR3 has 14 residues. V was pared by 7 bases and J by 2 bases, with 4 bases of the junction left unmatched. Looked up from germline, CDR1 is SGHNT and CDR2 is YENEEA.

This clonotype has a single count. J is TRBJ2-2 and V is TRBV11-3; weak D call: TRBD1 (5 bases). This CDR3 has 15 amino acids. V was cut by 4 bases and J by 7 bases, with 16 bases left in between. CDR1 SGHNT and CDR2 YENEEA come from the germline V gene. The CDR3 spells CASSWGWIFGGELFF. The CDR3 nucleotides are TGTGCCAGCAGCTGGGGCTGGATATTCGGCGGGGAGCTGTTTTTT.

This clonotype was picked up many times. V and J are TRBV5-1 and TRBJ1-4, with 9 bases that match TRBD1. Trimming cost V 2 bases and J 0 bases; bases outside gene matches: 5. Germline-derived CDR1 and CDR2 are SGHRS and YFSETQ. This CDR3 comprises 17 residues. The CDR3 sequence is CASSLARTGATNEKLFF. The CDR3 nucleotides read TGCGCCAGCAGCTTAGCCCGGACAGGGGCAACTAATGAAAAACTGTTTTTT.

On this clonotype itself: Sequence at one end of the junction differs from germline and may be a read error. The rearrangement links TRBV24-1 to TRBJ2-5; D not resolved. Germline V gives CDR1 KGHDR, CDR2 SFDVKD. The CDR3 covers 14 residues. The CDR3 protein is CATSDFASQETQHF. CDR3 coding DNA: TGTGCCACCAGTGATTTTGCCAGCCAAGAGACCCAGCACTTC.

This clonotype was counted ten times or more. The chain links TRBV27 to TRBJ2-1, with 9 nucleotides matching TRBD1. CDR1 is MNHEY, CDR2 SMNVEV, per germline (reference sequence). This CDR3 region has 16 residues. After removal of 1 base from V and 9 bases from J, the junction contained 10 bases not matched to a gene. CDR3 amino acids: CASSLFARDRVREQFF. The DNA of the CDR3 is TGTGCCAGCAGTTTATTCGCCCGGGACAGGGTGCGTGAGCAGTTCTTC.

This clonotype was counted many times. This rearrangement joins TRBV11-3 to TRBJ2-1, with D unresolved. The CDR3 length is 15 residues. Germline V gives CDR1 SGHNT, CDR2 YENEEA. With 4 bases removed from V and 3 bases from J, the gap between germline ends came to 13 bases. CDR3: CASSSTVSDYNEQFF. CDR3 sequence (DNA): TGTGCCAGCAGCTCCACGGTGTCCGACTACAATGAGCAGTTCTTC.

The sample holds many counts of this clonotype. The chain uses TRBV12-3 or TRBV12-4 and TRBJ2-1, with D tentatively TRBD2 (5 bases). V was trimmed by 5 bases and J by 5 bases, leaving 10 bases between them. CDR3 length: 13 amino acids. CDR3 loop: CASSLDFNNEQFF. In DNA, the CDR3 is TGTGCCAGCAGTCTGGACTTTAACAATGAGCAGTTCTTC.

This clonotype has ten or more counts. This chain joins TRBV30 and TRBJ1-2; D may be TRBD1 (5 bases). In germline, CDR1 is GTSNPN, CDR2 SVGIG (reference sequence). Trimming removed 3 bases at V and 3 bases at J, with 14 bases between. The CDR3 extends over 14 amino acids. The CDR3 sequence: CAWRGEGVYYGYTF. The CDR3 DNA follows: TGTGCCTGGAGGGGCGAAGGGGTGTACTATGGCTACACCTTC. The complete variable domain, with remaining parts taken from reference TRBV30 and TRBJ1-2, reads SQTIHQWPATLVQPVGSPLSLECTVEGTSNPNLYWYRQAAGRGLQLLFYSVGIGQISSEVPQNLSASRPQDRQFILSSKKLLLSDSGFYLCAWRGEGVYYGYTFGSGTRLTVV.

This clonotype was observed a handful of times. This chain uses TRBV10-3 with TRBJ2-1; 9 nucleotides agree with TRBD2. Germline V gene data show CDR1 as ENHRY and CDR2 as SYGVKD. V was pared by 3 bases and J by 9 bases, with 15 bases of the junction left unmatched. The CDR3 totals 17 residues. For the CDR3, the DNA is TGTGCCATCAGTGATCCAGCGGCGGGAGGGCGGAAGAGTGAGCAGTTCTTC. It specifies CAISDPAAGGRKSEQFF.

This clonotype was seen ten or more times. The chain couples TRBV6-1 to TRBJ1-1; D remains ambiguous. V shed 5 bases and J shed 11 bases, with 15 bases lying between them. This CDR3 contains 12 residues. Germline assignment: CDR1 MNHNS and CDR2 SASEGT. The CDR3 loop is CASSSQRRDAFF. CDR3 in DNA: TGTGCCAGCAGTTCCCAGAGGAGGGATGCTTTCTTT.

This clonotype occurred a few times. J is TRBJ1-1 and V is TRBV6-2 or TRBV6-3, with D possibly being TRBD1 (6 bases). The V and J ends lost 6 bases and 5 bases respectively, with 13 bases between them. Germline CDR1 MNHEY, CDR2 SVGEGT. This CDR3 is built from 13 residues. CDR3 DNA sequence: TGTGCCAGCAGGTCAACAGGGAAGACTGAAGCTTTCTTT. Its translation is CASRSTGKTEAFF.

This clonotype was observed many times. V usage is TRBV27 and J usage is TRBJ1-1, with D unresolved. The CDR3 contains 11 residues. CDR1 MNHEY and CDR2 SMNVEV come from the germline V gene (reference sequence). The V gene lost 6 bases and the J gene lost 11 bases, with 13 bases spanning the gap. The CDR3, as DNA: TGTGCCAGCAGCGACCGCAAGCGGGCTTTCTTT. It is translated as CASSDRKRAFF.

This clonotype has only one observation. With a much larger clone just one base away, this may be a read error. V usage is TRBV5-1 and J usage is TRBJ2-1, with 10 positions matching TRBD2. The CDR3 is made up of 14 amino acids. In germline, CDR1 is SGHRS, CDR2 YFSETQ. CDR3 DNA: TGCGCCACTACACTCGGGACTAGCGCCCATGAGCAGCTCTTC. This codes for CATTLGTSAHEQLF.

V gene TRBV12-5 combines with J gene TRBJ1-1, with D maybe TRBD1 (5 bases). Per germline, CDR1 LGHNT and CDR2 FRNRAP. Trimming stripped 6 bases from V and 0 bases from J, with 17 bases between. This CDR3 comprises 16 residues. Here the CDR3 DNA reads TGTGCTAGTGGCCCCGGGGGGGAGGGGATGAACACTGAAGCTTTCTTT. It is translated as CASGPGGEGMNTEAFF.

This clonotype was counted ten times or more. CDR3 in DNA: TGTGCCAGCTCACCAAAGGCAGGGGAGGTCTACGAGCAGTACTTC. Translation: CASSPKAGEVYEQYF. The V and J genes are TRBV18 and TRBJ2-7, with D perhaps assigned TRBD1 or TRBD2 (6 bases each). This CDR3 has 15 residues. Germline V lookup: CDR1 KGHSH, CDR2 LQKENI. The germline V and J ends were trimmed by 2 bases and 3 bases, with 14 bases remaining between them.

This clonotype appeared many times. The chain recombines TRBV12-3 or TRBV12-4 with TRBJ2-7; possibly TRBD2 for D (5 bases). The CDR3 length is 13 residues. V gave up 3 bases and J gave up 6 bases, with 12 bases separating them. This chain's CDR3 is CASSLRVSIEQYF. CDR3 bases: TGTGCCAGCAGTTTGAGGGTTTCCATCGAGCAGTACTTC.

At least ten counts were recorded for this clonotype. V usage is TRBV18 and J usage is TRBJ2-1; 7 bases align to TRBD1. Germline V gives CDR1 KGHSH, CDR2 LQKENI. Trimming took 8 bases from V and 1 from J; bases not matched to a gene: 2. The CDR3 extends over 13 amino acids. The CDR3, as DNA: TGTGCCAGCAGGGGGCCTTCCTACAATGAGCAGTTCTTC. It encodes CASRGPSYNEQFF.

This clonotype was seen a few times. J is TRBJ2-7 and V is TRBV10-3, with a possible D match to TRBD2 (7 bases). CDR3 size: 14 residues. Trimming pared 6 bases from V and 6 bases from J, leaving 18 bases between. Germline V gene sequence: CDR1 ENHRY, CDR2 SYGVKD. CDR3 DNA sequence: TGTGCCATCAGCCTGACGGGGGGCGAAGTCGAGCAGTACTTC. Its translation: CAISLTGGEVEQYF.

In this sample, this clonotype turned up many times. The J gene is TRBJ2-3, the V gene TRBV9, with 9 bases aligning to TRBD2. This CDR3 region has 16 residues. Germline trimming cut 4 bases from V and 2 bases from J; bases unmatched to any gene: 8. Germline-derived CDR1 and CDR2 are SGDLS and YYNGEE. The DNA for the CDR3 is TGTGCCAGCAGCCCCCGTCTAGCGGGGTTCACAGATACGCAGTATTTT. This sequence encodes CASSPRLAGFTDTQYF.

This clonotype has a handful of counts. The chain recombines TRBV20-1 with TRBJ1-6; the D gene is possibly TRBD1 (5 bases). The germline CDR1 and CDR2 sequences are DFQATT and SNEGSKA (reference sequence). V shed 3 bases and J shed 4 bases, with 16 bases lying between them. This CDR3 has 16 amino acids. Here the CDR3 reads CSASGAVGSYNSPLHF. The CDR3 nucleotides are TGCAGTGCTAGTGGGGCAGTGGGATCTTATAATTCACCCCTCCACTTT.

This clonotype came up many times. The chain recombines TRBV20-1 with TRBJ2-3; D perhaps matches TRBD1 (6 bases). CDR1 and CDR2 from the germline V gene are DFQATT and SNEGSKA (reference sequence). This CDR3 has 13 residues. Trimming removed 2 bases at V and 2 bases at J, with 8 bases between. CDR3 DNA: TGCAGTGCTAGACAGGGGACCACAGATACGCAGTATTTT. As protein: CSARQGTTDTQYF.

This chain connects TRBV20-1 to TRBJ2-7; 9 nucleotides line up with TRBD1. Trimming cost V 5 bases and J 7 bases; bases outside gene matches: 6. CDR1 DFQATT and CDR2 SNEGSKA come from the germline V gene (reference sequence). The CDR3 length is 12 residues. The CDR3: CSARTGVDEQYF. The DNA for the CDR3 is TGCAGTGCTCGGACAGGGGTGGATGAGCAGTACTTC.

This clonotype was seen ten or more times. The chain links TRBV3-1 to TRBJ2-5; D call uncertain. Germline values: CDR1 LGHDT, CDR2 YNNKEL (reference sequence). With 1 base removed from V and 4 bases from J, the gap between germline ends came to 7 bases. The CDR3 has 13 amino acids. The CDR3 DNA reads TGTGCCAGCAGCCAAGGATCCCGAGAGACCCAGTACTTC. Translation: CASSQGSRETQYF.

The chain links TRBV2 to TRBJ2-7; perhaps TRBD1 as D (6 bases). Germline V lookup: CDR1 SNHLY, CDR2 FYNNEI. The CDR3 runs 13 residues. Trimming took off 8 bases at V and 7 bases at J, with 18 bases between the two ends. The CDR3, as DNA: TGTGCCAGCTCCCGTGGGGGCCTAACGGAGCAGTACTTC. Its translation: CASSRGGLTEQYF.

This clonotype was observed many times. The chain employs TRBV28 and TRBJ2-5; possibly TRBD2 for D (5 bases). The CDR3 is 16 residues long. With 3 bases removed from V and 4 bases from J, the gap between germline ends came to 18 bases. CDR1 MDHEN and CDR2 SYDVKM come from the germline V gene. CDR3 amino acids: CASSFVGRGIRETQYF. CDR3 coding DNA: TGTGCCAGCAGTTTTGTTGGCCGGGGTATTCGAGAGACCCAGTACTTC.

This clonotype was detected only a few times. The J gene is TRBJ1-2, the V gene TRBV18, with no clear D. Trimming took off 1 base at V and 5 bases at J, with 14 bases between the two ends. Germline V gene lookup returns CDR1 KGHSH and CDR2 LQKENI. The CDR3 runs to 15 residues. The CDR3 nucleotides are TGTGCCAGCTCACCACGGGTGGCAGGAGAATATGGCTACACCTTC. Its protein product is CASSPRVAGEYGYTF.

This sequence joins TRBV20-1 and TRBJ2-5; 10 nucleotides agree with TRBD1. Germline lookup yields CDR1 DFQATT and CDR2 SNEGSKA (reference sequence). J lost 2 bases, V lost 6 bases, and 6 bases had no gene match. There are 14 residues in the CDR3. The CDR3 protein is CSAQDRGQQETQYF. For the CDR3, the DNA is TGCAGTGCCCAAGACAGGGGGCAGCAAGAGACCCAGTACTTC.